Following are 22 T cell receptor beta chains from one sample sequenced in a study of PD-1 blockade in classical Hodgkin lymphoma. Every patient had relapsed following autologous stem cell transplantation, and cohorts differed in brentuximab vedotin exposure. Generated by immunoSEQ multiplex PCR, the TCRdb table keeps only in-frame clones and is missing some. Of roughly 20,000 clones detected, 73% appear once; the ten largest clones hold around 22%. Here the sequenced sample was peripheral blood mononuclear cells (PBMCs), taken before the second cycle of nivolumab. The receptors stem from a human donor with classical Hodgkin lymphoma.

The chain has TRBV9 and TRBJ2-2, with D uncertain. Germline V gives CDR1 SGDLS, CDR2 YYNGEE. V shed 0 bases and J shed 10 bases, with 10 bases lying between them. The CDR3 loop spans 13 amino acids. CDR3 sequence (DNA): TGTGCCAGCAGCGTAGGCTTTTCAGAGGAGCTGTTTTTT. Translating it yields CASSVGFSEELFF.

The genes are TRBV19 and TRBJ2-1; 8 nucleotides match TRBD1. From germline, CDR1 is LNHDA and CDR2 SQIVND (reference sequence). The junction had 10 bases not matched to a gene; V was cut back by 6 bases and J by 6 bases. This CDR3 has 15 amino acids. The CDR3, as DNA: TGTGCCAGTAGCCAGGACAGGGTTAGACGCAATGAGCAGTTCTTC. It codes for CASSQDRVRRNEQFF.

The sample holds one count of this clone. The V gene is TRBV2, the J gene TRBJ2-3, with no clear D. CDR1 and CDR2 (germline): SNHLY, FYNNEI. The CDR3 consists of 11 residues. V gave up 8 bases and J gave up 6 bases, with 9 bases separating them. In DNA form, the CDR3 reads TGTGCCAGCGCTTATTCTGATACGCAGTATTTT. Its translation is CASAYSDTQYF.

The CDR3 coding sequence is TGTGCCTGGTCGCCCCAGGGGAACTATGGCTACACCTTC. Amino acid sequence: CAWSPQGNYGYTF. The chain recombines TRBV30 with TRBJ1-2; D may be TRBD1 (6 bases). Germline V gene sequence: CDR1 GTSNPN, CDR2 SVGIG (reference sequence). CDR3 length: 13 residues. Trimming cost V 5 bases and J 2 bases, with 12 bases left between them. Complete variable domain (other parts from reference TRBV30 and TRBJ1-2): SQTIHQWPATLVQPVGSPLSLECTVEGTSNPNLYWYRQAAGRGLQLLFYSVGIGQISSEVPQNLSASRPQDRQFILSSKKLLLSDSGFYLCAWSPQGNYGYTFGSGTRLTVV.

CDR3 region: CASRVAGGYEQYF. The CDR3 nucleotides read TGTGCCAGCAGAGTAGCGGGAGGATACGAGCAGTACTTC. This chain joins TRBV27 and TRBJ2-7, with 10 nucleotides matching TRBD2. Germline V CDR1 and CDR2: MNHEY, SMNVEV (reference sequence). The CDR3 length is 13 residues. With 6 bases clipped from V and 4 bases from J, the junction kept 3 bases outside the gene matches.

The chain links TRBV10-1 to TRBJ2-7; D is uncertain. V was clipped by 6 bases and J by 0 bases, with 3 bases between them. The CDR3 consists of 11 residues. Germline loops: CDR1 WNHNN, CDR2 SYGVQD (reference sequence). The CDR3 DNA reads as TGCGCCAGCAGCAGCTCCTACGAGCAGTACTTC. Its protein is CASSSSYEQYF.

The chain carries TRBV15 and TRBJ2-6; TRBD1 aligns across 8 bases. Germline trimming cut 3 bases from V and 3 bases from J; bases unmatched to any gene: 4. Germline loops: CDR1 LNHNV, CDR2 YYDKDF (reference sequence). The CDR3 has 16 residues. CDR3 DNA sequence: TGTGCCACCAGCAGGAGACAGGGGAATGGGGCCAACGTCCTGACTTTC. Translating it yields CATSRRQGNGANVLTF.

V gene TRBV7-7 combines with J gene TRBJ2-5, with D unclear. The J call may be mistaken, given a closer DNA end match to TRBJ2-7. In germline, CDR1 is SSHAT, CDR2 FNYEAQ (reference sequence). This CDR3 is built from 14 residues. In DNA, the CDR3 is TGTGCCAGCTCAATGAGCCGGAGCTCCTACGAGCAGTACTTC. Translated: CASSMSRSSYEQYF.

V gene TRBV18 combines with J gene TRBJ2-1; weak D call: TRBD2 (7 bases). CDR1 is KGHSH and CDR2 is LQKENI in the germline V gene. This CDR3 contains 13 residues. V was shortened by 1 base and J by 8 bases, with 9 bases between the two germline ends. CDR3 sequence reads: CASSPRGGDEQFF. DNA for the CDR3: TGTGCCAGCTCACCACGGGGGGGCGATGAGCAGTTCTTC.

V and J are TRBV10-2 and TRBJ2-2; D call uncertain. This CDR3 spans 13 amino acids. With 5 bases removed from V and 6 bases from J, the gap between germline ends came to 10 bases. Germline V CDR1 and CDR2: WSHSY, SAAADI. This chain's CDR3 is CASSLQQPGELFF. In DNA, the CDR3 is TGCGCCAGCAGTTTACAGCAACCCGGGGAGCTGTTTTTT.

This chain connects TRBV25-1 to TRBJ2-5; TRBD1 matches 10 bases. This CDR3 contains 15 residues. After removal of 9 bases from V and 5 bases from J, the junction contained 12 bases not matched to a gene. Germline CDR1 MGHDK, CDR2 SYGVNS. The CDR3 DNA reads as TGTGCCAGTGCCTCGGGACAGGGGTTTTATGAGACCCAGTACTTC. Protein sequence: CASASGQGFYETQYF.

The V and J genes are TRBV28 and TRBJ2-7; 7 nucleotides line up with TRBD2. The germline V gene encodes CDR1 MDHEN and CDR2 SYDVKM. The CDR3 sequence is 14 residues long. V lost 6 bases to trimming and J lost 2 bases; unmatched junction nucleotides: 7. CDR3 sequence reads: CASSLLRETYEQYF. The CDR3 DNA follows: TGTGCCAGCAGCCTCCTGCGGGAGACCTACGAGCAGTACTTC. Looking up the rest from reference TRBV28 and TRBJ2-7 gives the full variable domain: DVKVTQSSRYLVKRTGEKVFLECVQDMDHENMFWYRQDPGLGLRLIYFSYDVKMKEKGDIPEGYSVSREKKERFSLILESASTNQTSMYLCASSLLRETYEQYFGPGTRLTVT.

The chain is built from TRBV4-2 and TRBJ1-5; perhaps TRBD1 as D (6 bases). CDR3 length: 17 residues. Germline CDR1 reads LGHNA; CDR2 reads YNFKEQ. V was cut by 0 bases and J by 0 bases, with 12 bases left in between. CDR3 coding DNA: TGTGCCAGCAGCCAAGATAGGACAGACCTTAGCAATCAGCCCCAGCATTTT. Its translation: CASSQDRTDLSNQPQHF.

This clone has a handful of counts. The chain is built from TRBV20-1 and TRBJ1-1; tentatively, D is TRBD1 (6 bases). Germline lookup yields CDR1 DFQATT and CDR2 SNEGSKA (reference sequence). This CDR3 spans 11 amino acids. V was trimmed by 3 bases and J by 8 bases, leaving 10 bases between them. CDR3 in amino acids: CSARGHLEAFF. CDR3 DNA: TGCAGTGCTAGGGGACACCTCGAAGCTTTCTTT.

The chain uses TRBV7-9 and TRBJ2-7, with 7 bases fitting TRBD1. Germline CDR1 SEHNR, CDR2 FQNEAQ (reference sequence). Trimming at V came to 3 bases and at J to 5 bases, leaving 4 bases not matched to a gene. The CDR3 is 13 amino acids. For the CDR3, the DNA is TGTGCCAGCAGCTTCATGACAGGGAACGAGCAGTACTTC. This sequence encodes CASSFMTGNEQYF.

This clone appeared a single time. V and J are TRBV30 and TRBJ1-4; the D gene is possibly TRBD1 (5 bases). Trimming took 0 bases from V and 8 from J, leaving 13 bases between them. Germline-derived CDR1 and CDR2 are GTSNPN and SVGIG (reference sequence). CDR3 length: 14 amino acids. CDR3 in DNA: TGTGCCTGGAGTGTTGGGCAGGGTCGGGAAAAACTGTTTTTT. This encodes CAWSVGQGREKLFF.

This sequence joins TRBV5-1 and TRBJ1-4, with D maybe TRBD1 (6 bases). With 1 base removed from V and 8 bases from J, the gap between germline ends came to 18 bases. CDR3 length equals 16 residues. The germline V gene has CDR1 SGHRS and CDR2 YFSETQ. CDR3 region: CASSLQGTGFSEKLFF. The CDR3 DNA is TGCGCCAGCAGCTTGCAGGGGACTGGTTTCTCGGAAAAACTGTTTTTT.

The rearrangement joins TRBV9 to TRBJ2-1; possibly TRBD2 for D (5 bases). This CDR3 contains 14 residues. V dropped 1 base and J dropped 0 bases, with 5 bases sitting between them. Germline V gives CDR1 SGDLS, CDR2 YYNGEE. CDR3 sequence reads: CASSVTSSYNEQFF. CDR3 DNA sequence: TGTGCCAGCAGCGTAACTAGCTCCTACAATGAGCAGTTCTTC.

DNA for the CDR3: TGTGCCAGCAGCCCGACTAGCGGGGAATACAATGAGCAGTTCTTC. Protein sequence: CASSPTSGEYNEQFF. The rearrangement links TRBV11-1 to TRBJ2-1, with 11 bases identical to TRBD2. J gave up 4 bases and V 5 bases, and 4 bases lay outside the gene matches. This CDR3 is built from 15 residues. Germline V gene sequence: CDR1 SGHAT, CDR2 FQDESV (reference sequence).

CDR3 nucleotide sequence: TGTGCCAGCAGCTTCCAGGGAGGGAACTACTATGGCTACACCTTC. Residues: CASSFQGGNYYGYTF. The chain recombines TRBV5-4 with TRBJ1-2, with TRBD1 as a possible D gene (5 bases). The germline V gene encodes CDR1 SGHNT and CDR2 YYREEE (reference sequence). V was clipped by 2 bases and J by 3 bases, with 14 bases between them. CDR3 length: 15 residues.

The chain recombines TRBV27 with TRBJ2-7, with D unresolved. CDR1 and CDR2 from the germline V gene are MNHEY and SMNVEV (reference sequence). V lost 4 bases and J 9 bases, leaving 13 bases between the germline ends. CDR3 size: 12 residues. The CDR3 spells CASSYEGSVQYF. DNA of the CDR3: TGTGCCAGCAGTTACGAAGGGTCGGTGCAGTACTTC.

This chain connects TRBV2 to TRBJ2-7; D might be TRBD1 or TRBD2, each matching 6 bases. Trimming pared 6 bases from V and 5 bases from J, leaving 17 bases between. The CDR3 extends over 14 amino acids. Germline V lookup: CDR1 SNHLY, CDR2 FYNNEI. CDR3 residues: CASRGGRFANEQYF. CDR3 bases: TGTGCCAGCAGGGGGGGCAGGTTCGCCAACGAGCAGTACTTC.